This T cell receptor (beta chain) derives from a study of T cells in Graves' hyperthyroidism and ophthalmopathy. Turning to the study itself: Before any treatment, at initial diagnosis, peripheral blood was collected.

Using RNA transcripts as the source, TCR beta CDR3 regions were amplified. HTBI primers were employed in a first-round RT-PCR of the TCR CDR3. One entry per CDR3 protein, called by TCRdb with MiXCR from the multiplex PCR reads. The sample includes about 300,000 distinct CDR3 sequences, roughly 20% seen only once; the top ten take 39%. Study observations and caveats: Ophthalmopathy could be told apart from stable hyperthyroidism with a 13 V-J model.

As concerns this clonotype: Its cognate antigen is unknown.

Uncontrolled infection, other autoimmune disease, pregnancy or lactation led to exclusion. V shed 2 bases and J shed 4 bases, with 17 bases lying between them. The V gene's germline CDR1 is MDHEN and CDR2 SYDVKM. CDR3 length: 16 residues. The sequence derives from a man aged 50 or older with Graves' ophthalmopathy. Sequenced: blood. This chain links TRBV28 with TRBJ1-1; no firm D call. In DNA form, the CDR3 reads TGTGCCAGCAGTTTACCCGAGGGCAGAGGGAGCACTGAAGCTTTCTTT. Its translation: CASSLPEGRGSTEAFF.